Listed below are T cell receptor beta chains from one sample, sequenced in a study of blood T cell repertoires in COVID-19. This table comes from immunoSEQ multiplex PCR, and its TCRdb copy is limited to in-frame clones, with some not included. In the table there are 150,000 or so clones, about 88% of which are singletons. Source material: PBMCs or T cells enriched from blood (not recorded which). The receptors shown here come from a human donor with acute COVID-19. The donor label of this sample is uncertain. CDR3s include the opening cysteine and the closing phenylalanine or tryptophan. D genes are given only for firm matches. Rows give clone size only sometimes, using once, few, many, or a class for an expanded clone.

clone size: once
D gene: NA
V gene: TRBV5-1
J gene: TRBJ1-2
CDR3 DNA: TGCGCCAGCAGCCGTAACGGGGGGCTCGACAGCTACACCTTC
CDR3 protein: CASSRNGGLDSYTF

clone size: once
D gene: TRBD1
V gene: TRBV4-2
J gene: TRBJ2-3
CDR3 DNA: TGTGCCAGCAGCCCCGATGGAAGGGGGCGCCGGACAGATACGCAGTATTTT
CDR3 protein: CASSPDGRGRRTDTQYF

clone size: NA
D gene: TRBD2
V gene: TRBV2
J gene: TRBJ2-7
CDR3 DNA: TGTGCCAGCAGTGAAGACCGCGGGGGGGCCTACGAGCAGTACTTC
CDR3 protein: CASSEDRGGAYEQYF

clone size: NA
D gene: TRBD1
V gene: TRBV12-5
J gene: TRBJ2-7
CDR3 DNA: TGTGCTAGTGGTTTGGCGTGGCCCGGACAGGGGATCCTCTTC
CDR3 protein: CASGLAWPGQGILF

clone size: NA
D gene: TRBD1
V gene: TRBV7-3
J gene: TRBJ2-7
CDR3 DNA: TGTGCCAGCAGCTTAGAAGGGGGCAACGAGCAGTACTTC
CDR3 protein: CASSLEGGNEQYF

clone size: NA
D gene: TRBD2
V gene: TRBV5-4
J gene: TRBJ2-7
CDR3 DNA: TGTGCCAGCAGCCCATATCTTAGCCGCGGGGGTTCCTACGAGCAGTACTTC
CDR3 protein: CASSPYLSRGGSYEQYF

clone size: few
D gene: NA
V gene: TRBV10-1
J gene: TRBJ2-1
CDR3 DNA: TGCGCCAGCAGTGGGGTGGAGGACAATGAGCAGTTCTTC
CDR3 protein: CASSGVEDNEQFF

clone size: NA
D gene: TRBD1
V gene: TRBV28
J gene: TRBJ1-1
CDR3 DNA: TGTGCCAGCAGTCTTCCGGGACAGGGGGCGGATGAAGCTTTCTTT
CDR3 protein: CASSLPGQGADEAFF

clone size: NA
D gene: NA
V gene: TRBV5-4
J gene: TRBJ1-2
CDR3 DNA: TGTGCCAGCAGCCGTGACAGCGTCTATGGCTACACCTTC
CDR3 protein: CASSRDSVYGYTF

clone size: NA
D gene: TRBD1
V gene: TRBV5-4
J gene: TRBJ2-2
CDR3 DNA: TGTGCCAGCAGCGAGGGGCCGGGACAGGGAAACGGGGAGCTGTTTTTT
CDR3 protein: CASSEGPGQGNGELFF

clone size: few
D gene: NA
V gene: TRBV5-4
J gene: TRBJ1-2
CDR3 DNA: TGTGCCAGCAGCCCGGGTCGTTCTGGCAGGGTCCAGGGTGGCTACACCTTC
CDR3 protein: CASSPGRSGRVQGGYTF

clone size: once
D gene: NA
V gene: TRBV6-6
J gene: TRBJ2-1
CDR3 DNA: TGTGCCAGCAGTTACGTGGGGGGGCCGAATGAGCAGTTCTTC
CDR3 protein: CASSYVGGPNEQFF

clone size: NA
D gene: NA
V gene: TRBV7-8
J gene: TRBJ1-4
CDR3 DNA: TGTGCCAGCCGGCGGGGGCAGAAAATCAATGAAAAACTGTTTTTT
CDR3 protein: CASRRGQKINEKLFF

clone size: NA
D gene: TRBD1
V gene: TRBV27
J gene: TRBJ1-2
CDR3 DNA: TGTGCCAGCAGTTTAGCAGGGGGCGGGTATGGCTACACCTTC
CDR3 protein: CASSLAGGGYGYTF

clone size: NA
D gene: TRBD1
V gene: TRBV6-5
J gene: TRBJ2-5
CDR3 DNA: TGTGCCAGCAGCCTCACCCGGGACAGACAAGAGACCCAGTACTTC
CDR3 protein: CASSLTRDRQETQYF

clone size: NA
D gene: NA
V gene: TRBV28
J gene: TRBJ1-5
CDR3 DNA: TGTGCCAGCAGTCGAACGACTGGCGGGGGGGGGCCCCAGCATTTT
CDR3 protein: CASSRTTGGGGPQHF

clone size: once
D gene: TRBD2
V gene: TRBV11-3
J gene: TRBJ2-2
CDR3 DNA: TGTGCCAGCAGCTTTGGTGGGCTAGCGGGGACCGGGGAGCTGTTTTTT
CDR3 protein: CASSFGGLAGTGELFF

clone size: NA
D gene: NA
V gene: TRBV5-6
J gene: TRBJ1-1
CDR3 DNA: TGTGCCAGCAGCAAAACCGGCGGGACTGAAGCTTTCTTT
CDR3 protein: CASSKTGGTEAFF

clone size: NA
D gene: TRBD2
V gene: TRBV5-1
J gene: TRBJ2-3
CDR3 DNA: TGCGCCAGCAGCTTGGGCGGGGGGACCAGCACAGATACGCAGTATTTT
CDR3 protein: CASSLGGGTSTDTQYF

clone size: NA
D gene: NA
V gene: TRBV11-2
J gene: TRBJ2-7
CDR3 DNA: TGTGCCAGCAGCCGGGACAAACCCTACGAGCAGTACTTC
CDR3 protein: CASSRDKPYEQYF

clone size: NA
D gene: TRBD1
V gene: TRBV19
J gene: TRBJ2-5
CDR3 DNA: TGTGCCAGTAGTATAGAAGGGACAGGGTGGGAAGAGACCCAGTACTTC
CDR3 protein: CASSIEGTGWEETQYF

clone size: few
D gene: NA
V gene: TRBV7-9
J gene: TRBJ1-3
CDR3 DNA: TGTGCCAGCAGCTTAAATCGTGGGCAGGGCTCTGGAAACACCATATATTTT
CDR3 protein: CASSLNRGQGSGNTIYF

clone size: NA
D gene: TRBD1
V gene: TRBV6-5
J gene: TRBJ1-1
CDR3 DNA: TGTGCCAGCAGGGACCTGACAGGGGTGCACACTGAAGCTTTCTTT
CDR3 protein: CASRDLTGVHTEAFF

clone size: NA
D gene: TRBD1
V gene: TRBV5-6
J gene: TRBJ1-2
CDR3 DNA: TGTGCCAGCAGCTTGGGACAGGGGCGATACACCTTC
CDR3 protein: CASSLGQGRYTF

clone size: NA
D gene: NA
V gene: TRBV11-2
J gene: TRBJ2-7
CDR3 DNA: TGTGCCAGCAGCCAGGGACTTTTGTACGAGCAGTACTTC
CDR3 protein: CASSQGLLYEQYF

clone size: NA
D gene: TRBD1
V gene: TRBV30
J gene: TRBJ2-7
CDR3 DNA: TGTGCCTGGAATCGACCCGGGACAGTGACCTACGAGCAGTACTTC
CDR3 protein: CAWNRPGTVTYEQYF

clone size: NA
D gene: NA
V gene: TRBV6-1
J gene: TRBJ1-4
CDR3 DNA: TGTGCCAGCAGTGAATCGTGGGGGGGGGAAAAACTGTTTTTT
CDR3 protein: CASSESWGGEKLFF

clone size: NA
D gene: NA
V gene: TRBV6-5
J gene: TRBJ1-2
CDR3 DNA: TGTGCCAGCAGTTACTCGATGGTGGAGGCCTATGGCTACACCTTC
CDR3 protein: CASSYSMVEAYGYTF

clone size: NA
D gene: NA
V gene: TRBV6-1
J gene: TRBJ2-7
CDR3 DNA: TGTGCCAGCAGTGAGGTCGAGGAGTCCTACGAGCAGTACTTC
CDR3 protein: CASSEVEESYEQYF

clone size: once
D gene: TRBD2
V gene: TRBV6-2/TRBV6-3
J gene: TRBJ2-1
CDR3 DNA: TGTGCCAGCAGTTCCCCTCTAGCGGGGGACTACAATGAGCAGTTCTTC
CDR3 protein: CASSSPLAGDYNEQFF

clone size: few
D gene: NA
V gene: TRBV5-6
J gene: TRBJ1-5
CDR3 DNA: TGTGCCAGCACCCTTAAGCAGGGTGGCAATCAGCCCCAGCATTTT
CDR3 protein: CASTLKQGGNQPQHF

clone size: NA
D gene: TRBD1
V gene: TRBV7-8
J gene: TRBJ2-1
CDR3 DNA: TGTGCCAGCAGCTCTAGACGGGACAGAGGAAATGAGCAGTTCTTC
CDR3 protein: CASSSRRDRGNEQFF

clone size: NA
D gene: NA
V gene: TRBV21-1
J gene: TRBJ1-1
CDR3 DNA: TGTGCCAGCAGACCCCGACCCGGGGGGATGGGGACTGAAGCTTTCTTT
CDR3 protein: CASRPRPGGMGTEAFF

clone size: NA
D gene: TRBD2
V gene: TRBV30
J gene: TRBJ2-3
CDR3 DNA: TGTGCCTGGGGTTCCGGGACTAGCGACACAGATACGCAGTATTTT
CDR3 protein: CAWGSGTSDTDTQYF

clone size: NA
D gene: NA
V gene: TRBV21-1
J gene: TRBJ2-7
CDR3 DNA: TGTGCCAGCCGAAGCGGGCTAGCGGGGGGGTACGAGCAGTACTTC
CDR3 protein: CASRSGLAGGYEQYF

clone size: NA
D gene: NA
V gene: TRBV3-1/TRBV3-2
J gene: TRBJ1-6
CDR3 DNA: TGTGCCAGCAGCCAACGACGGGGGGGTTGGAATTCACCCCTCCACTTT
CDR3 protein: CASSQRRGGWNSPLHF

clone size: NA
D gene: TRBD2
V gene: TRBV4-3
J gene: TRBJ2-3
CDR3 DNA: TGCGCCAGCAGCCAAGGAGGTCCTAGCGGGGGGCGGGTTACGCAGTATTTT
CDR3 protein: CASSQGGPSGGRVTQYF

clone size: NA
D gene: NA
V gene: TRBV30
J gene: TRBJ1-1
CDR3 DNA: TGTGCCTGGAGTGGACAAACAGCGAACACTGAAGCTTTCTTT
CDR3 protein: CAWSGQTANTEAFF

clone size: once
D gene: TRBD2
V gene: TRBV5-1
J gene: TRBJ2-5
CDR3 DNA: TGCGCCAGCAGCTTCCTCACACTAGCGGGGGGGTCCCAAGAGACCCAGTACTTC
CDR3 protein: CASSFLTLAGGSQETQYF

clone size: NA
D gene: NA
V gene: TRBV11-2
J gene: TRBJ1-2
CDR3 DNA: TGTGCCAGCAGCTCGAGGACGGGAGGCTACACCTTC
CDR3 protein: CASSSRTGGYTF

clone size: NA
D gene: NA
V gene: TRBV2
J gene: TRBJ1-1
CDR3 DNA: TGTGCCAGCAGCCCCGTGAGAGACACTGAAGCTTTCTTT
CDR3 protein: CASSPVRDTEAFF

clone size: NA
D gene: TRBD1
V gene: TRBV19
J gene: TRBJ1-1
CDR3 DNA: TGTGCCAGTAGTATAAGGCAGGGGGCCCGGGGAGCTTTCTTT
CDR3 protein: CASSIRQGARGAFF

clone size: NA
D gene: TRBD2
V gene: TRBV18
J gene: TRBJ2-3
CDR3 DNA: TGTGCCAGCTCACCACCCTCCGGGGGGGATACAGATACGCAGTATTTT
CDR3 protein: CASSPPSGGDTDTQYF

clone size: NA
D gene: NA
V gene: TRBV15
J gene: TRBJ2-5
CDR3 DNA: TGTGCCACCAGCAGACCGACTAGAGTAGAGACCCAGTACTTC
CDR3 protein: CATSRPTRVETQYF

clone size: NA
D gene: NA
V gene: TRBV12-5
J gene: TRBJ1-1
CDR3 DNA: TGTGCTAGTGGTTTGGAAGAGCACACTGAAGCTTTCTTT
CDR3 protein: CASGLEEHTEAFF

clone size: NA
D gene: TRBD2
V gene: TRBV18
J gene: TRBJ2-2
CDR3 DNA: TGTGCCAGCTCACCACCGTCTAGCGGGGGGGCCACCGGGGAGCTGTTTTTT
CDR3 protein: CASSPPSSGGATGELFF

clone size: NA
D gene: NA
V gene: TRBV4-2
J gene: TRBJ1-1
CDR3 DNA: TGTGCCAGCAGCGCCAGCGAGCCGCCTGAAGCTTTCTTT
CDR3 protein: CASSASEPPEAFF